The text below deals with one T cell receptor (beta chain). Its antigen is unidentified. The CDR3 is 15 amino acids. Between the trimmed V and J ends, which lost 0 bases and 5 bases, there was a span of 11 bases. From germline, CDR1 is MNHNY and CDR2 SVGAGI (reference sequence). Method: immunoSEQ multiplex PCR; TCRdb's copy keeps in-frame clones and lacks some. The sample has some 200,000 clones; 50% to 75% are singletons. The data were obtained in a study of shared clonotypes between healthy human individuals. As for the study in general: Two female and a few male donors aged 18 to 49 were enrolled. Overall study findings and caveats: Clonotype sharing across donors was expected to vary with sequencing depth. Naive CD4 clonotypes overlapped across a few donors at around 5%. Despite large depth, rarefaction showed incomplete sorted-subset sequencing.

The clonotype comes from a man aged 30-40 years in good health. The sequencing sample was made of memory CD4+ T cells sorted from blood. The subset: CD45RA-negative fraction. V and J are TRBV6-6 and TRBJ2-1; D not resolved. The CDR3 loop reads CASSYSRLDDNEQFF. The CDR3 nucleotides read TGTGCCAGCAGTTACTCGAGACTGGATGACAATGAGCAGTTCTTC.